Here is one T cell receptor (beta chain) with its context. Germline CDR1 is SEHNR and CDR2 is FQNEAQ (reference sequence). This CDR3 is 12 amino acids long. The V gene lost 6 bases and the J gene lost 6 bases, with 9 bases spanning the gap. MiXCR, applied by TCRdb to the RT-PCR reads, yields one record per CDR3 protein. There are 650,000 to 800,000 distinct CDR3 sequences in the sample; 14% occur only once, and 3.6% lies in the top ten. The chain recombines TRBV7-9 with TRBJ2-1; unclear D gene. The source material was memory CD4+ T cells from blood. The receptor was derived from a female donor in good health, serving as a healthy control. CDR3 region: CASSSDSNEQFF. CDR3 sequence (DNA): TGTGCCAGCAGTTCCGACTCCAATGAGCAGTTCTTC. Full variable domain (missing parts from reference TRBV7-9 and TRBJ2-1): DTGVSQNPRHKITKRGQNVTFRCDPISEHNRLYWYRQTLGQGPEFLTYFQNEAQLEKSRLLSDRFSAERPKGSFSTLEIQRTEQGDSAMYLCASSSDSNEQFFGPGTRLTVL.